A selection of T cell receptor beta chains follows, all from one sample in a study of blood T cell repertoires in COVID-19. Method: immunoSEQ multiplex PCR; TCRdb's copy keeps in-frame clones and lacks some. The sample includes roughly 250,000 clones, 87% of them seen just once. Sequencing was carried out using peripheral blood. All receptors come from a man in his sixties who had recovered from COVID-19. CDR3s include the opening cysteine and the closing phenylalanine or tryptophan. Fields, in order: CDR3 protein, CDR3 DNA, V gene, clone size, D gene, CDR3 length, J gene. A D gene is named only where the DNA matches it firmly. The size entry is marked missing in some rows and otherwise reads once, few, many or a size class.

CASSPQGNTGELFF TGTGCCAGCAGCCCCCAGGGGAACACCGGGGAGCTGTTTTTT TRBV7-2 - - 14 TRBJ2-2
CASSWISGNTEAFF TGTGCCAGCAGTTGGATTTCAGGGAACACTGAAGCTTTCTTT TRBV27 - - 14 TRBJ1-1
CASSSGWRATYEQYF TGTGCCAGCAGCTCTGGGTGGAGGGCGACCTACGAGCAGTACTTC TRBV7-8 - - 15 TRBJ2-7
CASSFGQPSSPLHF TGTGCCAGCAGCTTCGGACAGCCCAGTTCACCCCTCCACTTT TRBV7-6 - - 14 TRBJ1-6
CAISPGGQNTEAFF TGTGCCATCAGCCCGGGGGGGCAGAACACTGAAGCTTTCTTT TRBV10-3 - - 14 TRBJ1-1
CASSLRTSGALYNEQFF TGTGCCAGCAGCTTAAGAACTAGCGGGGCGCTCTACAATGAGCAGTTCTTC TRBV7-9 - TRBD2 17 TRBJ2-1
CASSVTGGSYEQYF TGTGCCAGCAGCGTGACAGGGGGCTCCTACGAGCAGTACTTC TRBV6-6 - TRBD1 14 TRBJ2-7
CASSPFPYEQYF TGTGCCAGCAGTCCCTTCCCCTACGAGCAGTACTTC TRBV2 - - 12 TRBJ2-7
CASSSQTWNTGELFF TGCGCCAGCAGCTCCCAAACATGGAACACCGGGGAGCTGTTTTTT TRBV5-1 - - 15 TRBJ2-2
CASSYTAGTEAFF TGTGCCAGCAGTTACACCGCGGGCACTGAAGCTTTCTTT TRBV2 - - 13 TRBJ1-1
CASVMENSPLHF TGTGCCAGCGTGATGGAGAATTCACCCCTCCACTTT TRBV2 few - 12 TRBJ1-6
CASSSTETGTGGGEKLFF TGTGCCAGCAGTTCCACAGAGACCGGGACAGGGGGAGGTGAAAAACTGTTTTTT TRBV28 - TRBD1 18 TRBJ1-4
CASSNNSPLHF TGTGCCAGCAGCAATAATTCACCCCTCCACTTT TRBV6-5 - - 11 TRBJ1-6
CASSLVARNSPLHF TGTGCCAGCAGTTTAGTCGCGAGGAATTCACCCCTCCACTTT TRBV27 - - 14 TRBJ1-6
CASSVPGQGANEQFF TGTGCCAGCAGCGTACCGGGACAGGGGGCGAATGAGCAGTTCTTC TRBV7-6 - TRBD1 15 TRBJ2-1
CASSLGQGQETQYF TGCGCCAGCAGCTTGGGTCAGGGGCAAGAGACCCAGTACTTC TRBV5-1 - - 14 TRBJ2-5